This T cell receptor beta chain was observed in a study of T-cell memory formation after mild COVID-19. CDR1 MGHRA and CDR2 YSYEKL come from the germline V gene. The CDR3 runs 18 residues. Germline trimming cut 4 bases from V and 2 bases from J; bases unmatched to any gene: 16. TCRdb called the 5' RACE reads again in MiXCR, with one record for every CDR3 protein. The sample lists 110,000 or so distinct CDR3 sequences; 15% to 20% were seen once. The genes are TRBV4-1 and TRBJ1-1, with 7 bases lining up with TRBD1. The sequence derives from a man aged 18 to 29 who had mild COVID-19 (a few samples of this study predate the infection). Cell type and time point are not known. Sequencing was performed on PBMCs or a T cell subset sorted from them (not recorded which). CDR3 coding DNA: TGCGCCAGCAGCCTCTTAATCAGGGGACAGAGCCGAAACACTGAAGCTTTCTTT. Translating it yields CASSLLIRGQSRNTEAFF.